A selection of T cell receptor beta chains follows, all from one sample in a study of T cell clonotyping in hematopoietic cell transplantation. Only in-frame clones appear in the TCRdb table, and some are missing; sequencing was by immunoSEQ multiplex PCR. The data show 25,000 to 30,000 clones, roughly 88% seen once. The specimen was peripheral blood mononuclear cells, collected before stem cell transplant. The source of these receptors is a woman in her sixties with acute myeloid leukemia. Some clones in this sample may be carry-over from other donors' samples. Each CDR3 is given with its conserved first and last residue. Each record gives: D gene, J gene, clone size, V gene, CDR3 DNA, CDR3 protein. D genes are given only for firm matches. Rows give clone size only sometimes, using once, few, many, or a class for an expanded clone.

TRBD1 TRBJ2-1 . TRBV6-6 TGTGCCAGCAGTGGACAGGGGTGGAATGAGCAGTTCTTC CASSGQGWNEQFF
. TRBJ1-2 . TRBV19 TGTGCCAGTAGTATAGAGGGCAGCTATGGCTACACCTTC CASSIEGSYGYTF
TRBD1 TRBJ1-1 . TRBV29-1 TGCAGCGTTGCAGGGGGAACGACTGAAGCTTTCTTT CSVAGGTTEAFF
. TRBJ2-3 . TRBV4-2 TGTGCCAGCAGCCAAGGCCGAGCAGATACGCAGTATTTT CASSQGRADTQYF
. TRBJ2-1 . TRBV5-1 TGCGCCAGCAGCTCTGGAGGTAGCTCCTACAATGAGCAGTTCTTC CASSSGGSSYNEQFF
. TRBJ1-2 once TRBV11-2 TGTGCCAGCAGCTCGAGCCCAGGGTACTATGGCTACACCTTC CASSSSPGYYGYTF
TRBD2 TRBJ2-2 . TRBV9 TGTGCCAGCAGCCCCTCGGGAGGGGTTGCCGGGGAGCTGTTTTTT CASSPSGGVAGELFF
. TRBJ2-3 . TRBV5-1 TGCGCCAGCTCACAGGGATCGACAGATACGCAGTATTTT CASSQGSTDTQYF
. TRBJ2-7 . TRBV4-3 TGCGCCAGCAGCCAGCCCGGACGGACCTACGAGCAGTACTTC CASSQPGRTYEQYF
TRBD1 TRBJ2-6 . TRBV9 TGTGCCAGCAGCGTAGTAGGGGGCGCTGGGGCCAACGTCCTGACTTTC CASSVVGGAGANVLTF
. TRBJ1-5 . TRBV19 TGTGCCAGTAGTATAGATCTTGGTCAGCCCCAGCATTTT CASSIDLGQPQHF
TRBD1 TRBJ1-1 . TRBV7-2 TGTGCCAGCAGCTCGGGACAGGGGACTGAAGCTTTCTTT CASSSGQGTEAFF
. TRBJ2-5 . TRBV5-4 TGTGCCAGCAGCTTGGTGGGGGGTTTGGGAGAGACCCAGTACTTC CASSLVGGLGETQYF
. TRBJ2-3 . TRBV19 TGTGCCAGTAGTACGAAGACCTTTAGCACAGATACGCAGTATTTT CASSTKTFSTDTQYF
TRBD1 TRBJ1-4 . TRBV13 TGTGCCAGCAGCCCGACAGGGGTTAATGAAAAACTGTTTTTT CASSPTGVNEKLFF
. TRBJ1-3 . TRBV2 TGTGCCAGCAGTGAACAGGGCGGAAACACCATATATTTT CASSEQGGNTIYF
. TRBJ2-6 . TRBV4-1 TGCGCCAGCAGCCACCAGACAGGCGGCTCTGGGGCCAACGTCCTGACTTTC CASSHQTGGSGANVLTF
TRBD2 TRBJ2-7 . TRBV7-2 TGTGCCAGCAGCCCGGCGCTGAGCGGGACCCCCTACGAGCAGTACTTC CASSPALSGTPYEQYF
. TRBJ1-3 . TRBV6-5 TGTGCCAGCAGTGGTGGGAGGAACTCTGGAAACACCATATATTTT CASSGGRNSGNTIYF
TRBD1 TRBJ2-3 . TRBV4-3 TGCGCCAGCAGCCAGGGACAGGCTCGGAGCACAGATACGCAGTATTTT CASSQGQARSTDTQYF
. TRBJ2-5 medium-sized TRBV5-1 TGCGCCAGCAGCTTGGCAACGCCCCAAGAGACCCAGTACTTC CASSLATPQETQYF
. TRBJ2-7 once TRBV4-1 TGCGCCAGCAGCCAAACTACACAAGGATCGCAGTACTTC CASSQTTQGSQYF
TRBD1 TRBJ2-7 . TRBV27 TGTGCCAGCAGTCAGACAGGGGGCCGGGGCGAGCAGTACTTC CASSQTGGRGEQYF
. TRBJ1-5 . TRBV4-3 TGCGCCAGCAGCCAAGATAATCAGCCCAATCAGCCCCAGCATTTT CASSQDNQPNQPQHF
. TRBJ2-2 once TRBV5-4 TGTGCCAGCAGCTTGGTCGGGTTAGGGGCCGGGGAGCTGTTTTTT CASSLVGLGAGELFF
. TRBJ1-3 . TRBV29-1 TGCAGCGTTGAAAGCTCGGCCGGGCCCGGAAACACCATATATTTT CSVESSAGPGNTIYF
. TRBJ1-2 . TRBV9 TGTGCCAGCAGCGGGTATGGGGGCAACTATGGCTACACCTTC CASSGYGGNYGYTF
TRBD2 TRBJ2-7 . TRBV6-6 TGTGCCAGCAGGCGCATAGCGGGGGGGGAGGAGCAGTACTTC CASRRIAGGEEQYF
. TRBJ1-2 . TRBV7-2 TGTGCCAGCAGCTTAGCGGGACTAGCTAACTATGGCTACACCTTC CASSLAGLANYGYTF
TRBD1 TRBJ2-7 few TRBV19 TGTGCCAGTAGTATCCAGACAGGGTCCTACGAGCAGTACTTC CASSIQTGSYEQYF
TRBD2 TRBJ2-3 . TRBV28 TGTGCCAGCAGCGACCAACGGACTAGCGCCGATACGCAGTATTTT CASSDQRTSADTQYF
TRBD1 TRBJ1-2 . TRBV6-5 TGTGCCAGCAGTTCAAACAGGGGACCCTATGGCTACACCTTC CASSSNRGPYGYTF
. TRBJ1-1 . TRBV14 TGTGCCAGCAGCCCCTGGACCTCATCCGGGTCTGAAGCTTTCTTT CASSPWTSSGSEAFF
. TRBJ2-1 . TRBV19 TGTGCCAGTAGCCCGCGGAGCTCTAGAAGATACAATGAGCAGTTCTTC CASSPRSSRRYNEQFF
. TRBJ1-1 . TRBV11-3 TGTGCCAGCAGCTTAGCGGGGGCGAGTGAAGCTTTCTTT CASSLAGASEAFF
TRBD1 TRBJ1-2 . TRBV7-2 TGTGCCAGCAGCTTATCTACAGGGGGGGTCTATGGCTACACCTTC CASSLSTGGVYGYTF
. TRBJ2-7 . TRBV7-2 TGTGCCAGCAGCAACCGACAGATATTCGTGGACGAGCAGTACTTC CASSNRQIFVDEQYF
. TRBJ1-2 . TRBV6-5 TGTGCCAGCAGTTATACCAACACCTATGGCTACACCTTC CASSYTNTYGYTF
TRBD1 TRBJ2-7 . TRBV27 TGTGCCAGCAGTCCAGGGGGCCCCTACGAGCAGTACTTC CASSPGGPYEQYF
. TRBJ1-1 . TRBV27 TGTGCCAGCACCAAAGACCGGGGCAACACTGAAGCTTTCTTT CASTKDRGNTEAFF
. TRBJ2-2 . TRBV5-1 TGCGCCACCCGAGACGCCGCGGCGAACACCGGGGAGCTGTTTTTT CATRDAAANTGELFF
. TRBJ2-7 few TRBV12-5 TGTGCTAGTGGTTTGGATAGAGGTTACGAGCAGTACTTC CASGLDRGYEQYF
. TRBJ1-2 . TRBV7-2 TGTGCCAGCAGCGGAGGGCAGGCCTATGATCCGGGGGGCTACACCTTC CASSGGQAYDPGGYTF
. TRBJ1-5 . TRBV2 TGTGCCAGCAGTGAAAACCCGGGAGACGGATTCAATCAGCCCCAGCATTTT CASSENPGDGFNQPQHF
. TRBJ1-1 few TRBV7-6 TGTGCCAGCAGCTACCAGGGTGGCACTGAAGCTTTCTTT CASSYQGGTEAFF
. TRBJ1-5 . TRBV2 TGTGCCACCGCGGGTTATAGCAATCAGCCCCAGCATTTT CATAGYSNQPQHF